What follows describes a single T cell receptor beta chain. This clone was counted a single time. The antigen this receptor binds is unknown. No base quality values were provided; no much bigger clone lies one nucleotide off. Libraries came from the immunoSEQ multiplex PCR assay. A mixture of 60 forward primers for TCR Vbeta segments and 13 reverse primers for TCR Jbeta segments was used in the multiplex PCR. The CDR3 region of rearranged TCR beta genes was amplified from genomic DNA with a multiplex PCR assay. The amplified TCR beta libraries were sequenced on the Illumina HiSeq System as 87-base-pair reads. The original methods were these. In a later analysis, tens of millions of unique TCR beta chains were counted across the approximately 670 repertoires, and approximately 11 million of these chains were shared by at least two donors. Raw reads were error-corrected and collapsed into unique sequences by a nearest-neighbor algorithm in which closely related sequences were merged to remove PCR and sequencing errors. V, D and J gene segments were assigned by aligning CDR3 sequences to IMGT reference sequences. For a sequence to be retained, a match of at least six nucleotides to both a V gene segment and a J gene segment was required. Rearrangements were classified as productive when the CDR3 lacked stop codons and remained in frame with V and J, and all other rearrangements were classified as non-productive. Following IMGT convention, CDR3 was defined as the stretch from the second conserved V-encoded cysteine to the conserved J-encoded phenylalanine. In an earlier analysis of more than 550 of the donors, sequences lacking an unambiguous match to a single V gene segment were excluded. An earlier analysis of several hundred of the donors called V segments functional above 56.7% productive rearrangements and segregating when the between-donor standard deviation exceeded 5%. To diagnose cytomegalovirus status from the catalog of TCR beta chain sequences, a statistical classification framework was built. In a later analysis, TCR nucleotide sequences were compared against IMGT/GENE-DB human TR gene sequences so that V and J genes could be assigned. In a later analysis, CDR3 sequences and most-parsimonious VDJ recombination scenarios were assigned using the TCRdist pipeline. In a later analysis, each TCR beta chain was defined by its CDR3 amino acid sequence together with its V-gene family, and reads without a unique V-gene family were excluded. To address suspected cross-contamination and a sequencing artifact, a later analysis removed under 600 highly shared, low-generation-probability nucleotide sequences. A later analysis calculated a clonal expansion index for each public chain from normalized within-repertoire ranks of inferred template counts. A later analysis computed generation probabilities with a VDJ recombination model fitted to out-of-frame rearrangements, and checked the results against IGoR. A later analysis scored TCR-TCR, TCR-HLA and TCR-CMV co-occurrence with hypergeometric tests, applying a repertoire-size bias correction to TCR pairs. To estimate false discovery rates, a later analysis permuted the HLA or CMV assignments 20 times. In a later analysis, co-occurring TCRs were grouped using DBSCAN, with TCRdist sequence similarity added in when clustering inside HLA-allele-positive subsets. Repertoires with fewer than 30,000 or more than 120,000 public chains, plus five repertoires with anomalous nucleotide sharing, were excluded from co-occurrence clustering. TCRdb obtained this table from immuneACCESS and retained in-frame rearrangements with V and J assigned. These tables miss some clones; where compared with another copy, unresolved V genes account for less than half of the shortfall, and the remainder is unexplained. The DNA was the basis for D and trimming; V, J and clone size are from that table. The sample table shows roughly 170,000 clones, and around four fifths are seen once. The top ten clonotypes cover about 1.5% of the sample.

Spanning cysteine to phenylalanine, the CDR3 consists of 13 amino acids. Only the CDR3 DNA stays, 39 bases, in frame from base 1. Looking up the germline V gene yields CDR1 SGHDT and CDR2 YYEEEE. A distance of 13 bases separates the germline ends of V and J, which lose 4 bases and 8 bases respectively. The entry originates in a study of cytomegalovirus exposure and HLA in healthy donors (TCRdb year 2017). Some background on the complete study: According to an earlier analysis of a few hundred of the donors, about 179 million T cells yielded roughly 110 million unique TCR beta sequences and 276 Gb of sequence data. Roughly five DR-DQ haplotypes were treated as single units for association and clustering because of strong linkage in the cohort. To decide whether each TCR beta V gene segment behaved as functional or pseudogenic, an earlier analysis of 587 of the donors relied on high-throughput TCR beta sequencing. To predict cytomegalovirus infection status, the study combined high-throughput TCR immunosequencing, statistical association of individual TCRs with disease status, and machine learning. A later analysis re-examined previously published TCR beta repertoires from more than 600 donors and added high-resolution HLA genotyping to investigate patterns of TCR occurrence. On average, about 240,000 unique TCR beta nucleotide sequences were sequenced per donor among several hundred genotyped donors of the cohort, with roughly 19% of those sequences being non-productive. Among the approximately 420 genotyped donors, approximately 81% belonged to the genetic ancestry cluster associated with self-reported Caucasian donors. Both class I and class II loci were covered by HLA typing, at four-digit resolution. All discovery cohort repertoires had been generated using a single sequencing platform. Alongside the repertoire data, information on donor age, sex, ethnicity and CMV serostatus was compiled. The study aimed to test whether cataloging public T cell receptors could reveal signatures of past pathogen exposure. The number of donors typed differed by locus, with about 629-640 for A, B, C, DRB1 and DQB1, over 500 for DQA1, under 610 for DPA1, and some 440 for DPB1. In a later genetic analysis, genome-wide SNP genotypes for about 55% of the roughly 700 donors were used, and that subset was treated as a discovery cohort. The T cell repertoires of 550 to 850 subjects were profiled by immunosequencing and related to cytomegalovirus serostatus. In addition to the first cohort of 666 subjects, a separate validation cohort of about 120 different subjects was used. Around 330 gigabases of sequencing data and around 85 million unique TCR sequences made up an early release that covered about 640 HLA-typed donors. In the later analysis, no new phenotypic data were used to find candidate immune exposures; instead, reliance was placed on TCR beta sequences and their occurrence across donors.

The cohort comprised under 700 healthy bone marrow donors. All cohort members were sampled while nominally healthy, although unrecorded immune exposures were likely present. The donor was CMV seropositive and belonged to the group of around 300 seropositive cohort members. Each donor provided a peripheral blood sample, and peripheral blood mononuclear cells were used for TCR beta sequencing. Genomic DNA extraction from the blood cell samples was performed with the Qiagen DNeasy Blood Extraction Kit. The paper's findings and limits, for the study overall: An association between a missense DCLRE1C variant and V-gene and J-gene trimming of TCR beta chains was found in a later genetic analysis and replicated in an independent cohort. A cluster of highly shared sequence variants was judged likely to represent a technical artifact of the sequencing pipeline. In a later analysis, several top co-occurrence clusters were reported to appear linked to parvovirus B19, influenza, CMV and Epstein-Barr virus. Because HLA typing was unavailable for some donors at each locus, only the typed subset was used in association tests. A later analysis found that most CMV-associated TCR beta chains appeared HLA-restricted, with HLA associations seemingly driven largely by CMV exposure. In an earlier analysis of about 550 of the donors, most TCR beta V segments were observed in productive rearrangements about 90% or about 30% of the time, broadly matching IMGT annotations. In the study, some 160 TCR beta chains were listed as associated with cytomegalovirus. The 87-base-pair reads could not distinguish some IMGT-functional V segments, including TRBV6-2 and TRBV6-3, so those segments were excluded. According to a later analysis, TCR association rates differed among HLA loci, with DRB1 alleles showing the most associated TCRs and HLA-C alleles showing the fewest. Assigning TCR associations to individual alleles was difficult when HLA alleles, especially DR and DQ, strongly co-occurred. According to a later genetic analysis, donors in an Asian-associated ancestry cluster had fewer N-insertions in productive TCRs than the roughly 670-donor mean. In vitro tests confirmed that a few of the cytomegalovirus-associated TCR beta chains recognize cytomegalovirus antigens. The only immune exposure information available for the cohort was CMV serostatus. Cytomegalovirus status was reported to be diagnosed by the classifier with high specificity and sensitivity in both the original and validation cohorts. At a false discovery rate of 0.05, a later analysis linked about 16,000 TCR beta sequences to specific HLA alleles. In this cohort, only TCR beta chains were sequenced, and detectable features were limited by the absence of alpha or paired-chain data. Correlated functional status among segregating V segments might reflect linkage disequilibrium, but an unknown experimental factor could not be ruled out. Because counts were too low, roughly 18 rarely observed V segments, including chromosome 9 orphons, were left out of the earlier analysis of several hundred of the donors. The presence/absence analyses assumed that sequencing depth was roughly uniform across donors, and that assumption may not be true. A further reported finding was that TCR beta sequences accurately predicted the HLA-A and HLA-B alleles for most subjects in the first cohort. While some public TCRs were present in many individuals, most TCR sequences turned up only very rarely across donors. In a later analysis, HLA-associated TCR beta chains showed more clonal expansion and lower generation probabilities than non-associated chains that were equally common. The authors suggested that the approach could potentially be extended to other disease states and immunological phenotypes.

The chain uses TRBV5-6 and TRBJ2-4; tentative D gene TRBD1, with 6 bases matching. This receptor was taken from a woman in her 30s in good health and CMV-seropositive. The sequencing sample was made of PBMCs. The DNA is TGTGCCAGCAGCCAAACAGGGTCGGACATTCAGTACTTC. It is translated as CASSQTGSDIQYF.